This T cell receptor (beta chain) was documented in a study of PD-1 blockade in classical Hodgkin lymphoma. Study findings and constraints: The authors excluded patients who started nivolumab under 1 year after ASCT.

V lost 0 bases, J lost 3 bases, and 12 bases lay in between. Per the germline V gene, CDR1 is LGHNA and CDR2 is YNFKEQ. The CDR3 length is 17 residues. Every one of the patients relapsed after autologous stem cell transplantation (brentuximab vedotin exposure was variable). Some clones are missing from TCRdb's copy, which holds only in-frame ones; the method was immunoSEQ multiplex PCR. The data contain tens of thousands of clones, roughly nine tenths of them singletons. On this clone itself: As yet, its antigen is unknown.

The chain uses TRBV4-2 and TRBJ1-6; no reliable D call. The receptor was derived from a human donor with classical Hodgkin lymphoma. Specimen: peripheral blood mononuclear cells (PBMCs), collected at baseline. Here the CDR3 DNA reads TGTGCCAGCAGCCAAGAGCAGGATACCATCTATAATTCACCCCTCCACTTT. Encoded protein: CASSQEQDTIYNSPLHF.